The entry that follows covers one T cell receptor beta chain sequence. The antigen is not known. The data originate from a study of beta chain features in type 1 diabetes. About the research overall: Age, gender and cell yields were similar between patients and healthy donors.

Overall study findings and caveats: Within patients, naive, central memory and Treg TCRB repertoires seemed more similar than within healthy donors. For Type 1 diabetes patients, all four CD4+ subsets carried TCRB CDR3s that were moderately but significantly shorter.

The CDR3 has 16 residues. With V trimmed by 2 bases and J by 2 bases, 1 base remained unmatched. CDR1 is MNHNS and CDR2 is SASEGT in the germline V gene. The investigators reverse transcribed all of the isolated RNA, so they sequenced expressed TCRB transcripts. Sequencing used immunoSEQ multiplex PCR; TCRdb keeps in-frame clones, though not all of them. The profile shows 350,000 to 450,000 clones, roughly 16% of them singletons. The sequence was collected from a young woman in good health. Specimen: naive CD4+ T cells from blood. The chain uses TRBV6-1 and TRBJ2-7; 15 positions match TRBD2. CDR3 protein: CASSERTSGRAYEQYF. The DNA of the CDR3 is TGTGCCAGCAGTGAAAGGACTAGCGGGAGGGCCTACGAGCAGTACTTC.